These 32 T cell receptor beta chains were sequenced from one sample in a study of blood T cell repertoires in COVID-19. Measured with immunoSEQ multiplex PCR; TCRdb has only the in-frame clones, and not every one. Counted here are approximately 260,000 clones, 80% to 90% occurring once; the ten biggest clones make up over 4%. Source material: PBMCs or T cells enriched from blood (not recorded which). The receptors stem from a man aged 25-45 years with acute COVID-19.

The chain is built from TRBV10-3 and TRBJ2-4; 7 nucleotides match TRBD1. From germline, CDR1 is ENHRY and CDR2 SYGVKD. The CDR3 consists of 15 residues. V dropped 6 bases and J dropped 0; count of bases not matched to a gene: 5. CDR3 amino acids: CAISPTGQAKNIQYF. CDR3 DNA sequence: TGTGCCATCAGCCCGACAGGGCAAGCCAAAAACATTCAGTACTTC.

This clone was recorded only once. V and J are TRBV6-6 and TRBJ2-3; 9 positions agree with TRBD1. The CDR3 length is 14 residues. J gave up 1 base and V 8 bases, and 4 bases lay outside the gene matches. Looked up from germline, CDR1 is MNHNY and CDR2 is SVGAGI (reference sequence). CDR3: CASWDRARTDTQYF. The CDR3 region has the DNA TGTGCCAGCTGGGACAGGGCCCGCACAGATACGCAGTATTTT.

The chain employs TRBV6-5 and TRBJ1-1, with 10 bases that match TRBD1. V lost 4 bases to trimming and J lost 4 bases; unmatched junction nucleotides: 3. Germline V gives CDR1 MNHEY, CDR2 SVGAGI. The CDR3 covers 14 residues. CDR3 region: CASSFGTGVTEAFF. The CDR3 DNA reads TGTGCCAGCAGTTTCGGGACAGGGGTCACTGAAGCTTTCTTT.

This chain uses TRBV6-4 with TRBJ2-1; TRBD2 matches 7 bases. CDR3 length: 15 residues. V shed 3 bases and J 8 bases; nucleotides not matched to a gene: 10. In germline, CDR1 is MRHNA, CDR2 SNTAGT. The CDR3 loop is CASSERAGESHEQFF. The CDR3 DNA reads TGTGCCAGCAGTGAGCGCGCGGGAGAATCCCATGAGCAGTTCTTC.

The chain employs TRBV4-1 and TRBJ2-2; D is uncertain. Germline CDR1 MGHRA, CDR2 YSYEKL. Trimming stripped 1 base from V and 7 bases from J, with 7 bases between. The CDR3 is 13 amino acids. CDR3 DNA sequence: TGCGCCAGCAGCCAAGTAACGGTCGGGGAGCTGTTTTTT. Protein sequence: CASSQVTVGELFF.

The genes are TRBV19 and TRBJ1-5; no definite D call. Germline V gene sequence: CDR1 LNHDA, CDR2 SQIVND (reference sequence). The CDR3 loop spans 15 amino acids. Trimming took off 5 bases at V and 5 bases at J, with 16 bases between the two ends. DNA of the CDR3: TGTGCCAGTAGTGACGGTGGACTGATGGATCAGCCCCAGCATTTT. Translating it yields CASSDGGLMDQPQHF.

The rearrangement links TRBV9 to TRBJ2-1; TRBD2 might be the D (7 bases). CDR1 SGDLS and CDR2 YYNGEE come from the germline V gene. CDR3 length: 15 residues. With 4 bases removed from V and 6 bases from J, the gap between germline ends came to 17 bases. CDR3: CASSPAGTRGNEQFF. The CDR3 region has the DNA TGTGCCAGCAGCCCAGCGGGGACAAGAGGCAATGAGCAGTTCTTC.

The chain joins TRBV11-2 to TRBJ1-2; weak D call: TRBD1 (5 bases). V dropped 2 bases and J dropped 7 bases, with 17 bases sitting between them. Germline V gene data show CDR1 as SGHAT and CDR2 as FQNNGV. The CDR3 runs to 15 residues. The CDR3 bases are TGTGCCAGCAGCTTAAATAGTGGGATGGGGCTTGGCTACACCTTC. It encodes CASSLNSGMGLGYTF.

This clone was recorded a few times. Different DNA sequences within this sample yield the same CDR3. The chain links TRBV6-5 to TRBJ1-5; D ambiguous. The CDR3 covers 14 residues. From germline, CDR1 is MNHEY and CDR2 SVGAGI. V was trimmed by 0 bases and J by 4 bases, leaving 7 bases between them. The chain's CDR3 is CASSYSGGNQPQHF. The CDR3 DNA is TGTGCCAGCAGTTACTCGGGAGGGAATCAGCCCCAGCATTTT.

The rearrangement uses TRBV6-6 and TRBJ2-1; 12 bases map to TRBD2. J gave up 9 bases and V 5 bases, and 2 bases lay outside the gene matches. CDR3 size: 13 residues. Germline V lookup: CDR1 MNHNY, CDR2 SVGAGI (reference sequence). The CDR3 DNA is TGTGCCAGCAGTCTAGCGGGAGGGGGTGAGCAGTTCTTC. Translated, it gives CASSLAGGGEQFF.

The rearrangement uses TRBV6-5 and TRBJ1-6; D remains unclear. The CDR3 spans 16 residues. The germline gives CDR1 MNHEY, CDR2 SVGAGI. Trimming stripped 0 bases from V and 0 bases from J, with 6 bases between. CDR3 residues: CASSYSTSSYNSPLHF. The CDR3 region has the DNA TGTGCCAGCAGTTACTCAACGAGCTCCTATAATTCACCCCTCCACTTT.

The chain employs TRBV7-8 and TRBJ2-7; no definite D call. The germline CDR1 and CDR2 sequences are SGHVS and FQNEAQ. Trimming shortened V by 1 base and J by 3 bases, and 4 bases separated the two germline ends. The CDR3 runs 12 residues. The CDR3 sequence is CASSLGSYEQYV. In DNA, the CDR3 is TGTGCCAGCAGCTTAGGGAGCTACGAGCAGTACGTC.

This CDR3 is CASKGQGRETQYF. DNA of the CDR3: TGTGCCAGCAAGGGACAGGGTAGGGAGACCCAGTACTTC. This sequence joins TRBV6-5 and TRBJ2-5; 9 nucleotides line up with TRBD1. V dropped 7 bases and J dropped 5; count of bases not matched to a gene: 5. This CDR3 comprises 13 residues. Germline-derived CDR1 and CDR2 are MNHEY and SVGAGI.

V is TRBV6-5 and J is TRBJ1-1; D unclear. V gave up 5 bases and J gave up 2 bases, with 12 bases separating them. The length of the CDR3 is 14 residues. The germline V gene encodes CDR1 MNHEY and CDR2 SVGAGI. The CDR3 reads CASSPPHSNTEAFF. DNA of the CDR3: TGTGCCAGCAGTCCCCCCCACAGCAACACTGAAGCTTTCTTT.

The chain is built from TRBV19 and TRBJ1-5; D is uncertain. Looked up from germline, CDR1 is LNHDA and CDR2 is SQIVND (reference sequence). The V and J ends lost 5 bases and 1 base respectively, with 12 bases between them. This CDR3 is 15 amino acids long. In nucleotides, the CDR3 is TGTGCCAGTAGTCCTCGGACTGCAAGCAATCAGCCCCAGCATTTT. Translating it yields CASSPRTASNQPQHF.

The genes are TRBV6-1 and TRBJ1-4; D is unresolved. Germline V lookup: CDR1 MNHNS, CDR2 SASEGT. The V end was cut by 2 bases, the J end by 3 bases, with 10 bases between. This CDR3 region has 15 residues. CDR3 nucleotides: TGTGCCAGCAGTGAATTTAGCGTGGCTAATGAAAAACTGTTTTTT. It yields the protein CASSEFSVANEKLFF.

The CDR3 region is CATSNRLGEGIGEQYV. In DNA form, the CDR3 reads TGTGCCACCAGCAATCGCCTTGGGGAGGGTATAGGCGAGCAGTACGTC. This chain joins TRBV15 and TRBJ2-7; TRBD2 matches 7 bases. From germline, CDR1 is LNHNV and CDR2 YYDKDF (reference sequence). V dropped 4 bases and J dropped 6; count of bases not matched to a gene: 15. The CDR3 totals 16 residues.

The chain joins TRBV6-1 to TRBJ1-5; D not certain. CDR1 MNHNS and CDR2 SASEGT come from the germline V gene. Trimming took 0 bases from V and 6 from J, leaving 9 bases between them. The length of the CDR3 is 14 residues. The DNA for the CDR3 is TGTGCCAGCAGTGAAGCGCGCCCGGGTCAGCCCCAGCATTTT. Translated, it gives CASSEARPGQPQHF.

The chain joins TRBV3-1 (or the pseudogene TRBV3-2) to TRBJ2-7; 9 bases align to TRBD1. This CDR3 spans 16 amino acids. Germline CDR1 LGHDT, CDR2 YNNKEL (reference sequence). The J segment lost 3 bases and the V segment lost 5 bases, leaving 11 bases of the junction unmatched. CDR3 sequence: CASSDVPGQGYYEQYV. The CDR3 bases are TGTGCCAGCAGCGATGTCCCGGGACAGGGATACTACGAGCAGTACGTC.

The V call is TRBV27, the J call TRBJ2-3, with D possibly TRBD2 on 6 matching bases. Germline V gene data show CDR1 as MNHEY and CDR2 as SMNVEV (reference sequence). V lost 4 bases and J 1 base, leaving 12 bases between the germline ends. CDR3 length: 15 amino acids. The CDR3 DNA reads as TGTGCCAGCAGTTCCGGGACTTGGGGCACAGATACGCAGTATTTT. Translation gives CASSSGTWGTDTQYF.

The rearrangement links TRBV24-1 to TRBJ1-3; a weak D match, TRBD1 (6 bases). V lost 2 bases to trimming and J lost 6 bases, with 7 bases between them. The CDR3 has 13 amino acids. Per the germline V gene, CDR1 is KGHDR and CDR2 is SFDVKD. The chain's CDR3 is CATSDWTENTIYF. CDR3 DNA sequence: TGTGCCACCAGTGATTGGACAGAAAACACCATATATTTT.

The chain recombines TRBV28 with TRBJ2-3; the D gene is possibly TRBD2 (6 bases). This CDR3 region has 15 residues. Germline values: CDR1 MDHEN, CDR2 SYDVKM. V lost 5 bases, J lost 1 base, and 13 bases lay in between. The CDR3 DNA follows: TGTGCCAGCAGTAGTCTGGGGGAGGGCACAGATACGCAGTATTTT. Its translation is CASSSLGEGTDTQYF.

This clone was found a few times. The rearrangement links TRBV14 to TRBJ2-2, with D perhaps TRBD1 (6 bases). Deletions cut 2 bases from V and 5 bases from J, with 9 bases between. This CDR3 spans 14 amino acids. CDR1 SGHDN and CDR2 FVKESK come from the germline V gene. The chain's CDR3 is CASSQKTGTGELFF. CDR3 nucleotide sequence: TGTGCCAGCAGCCAAAAAACAGGGACCGGGGAGCTGTTTTTT.

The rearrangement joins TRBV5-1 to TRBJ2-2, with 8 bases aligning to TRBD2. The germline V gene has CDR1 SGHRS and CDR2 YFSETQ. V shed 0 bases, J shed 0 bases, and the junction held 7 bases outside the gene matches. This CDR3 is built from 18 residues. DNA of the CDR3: TGCGCCAGCAGCTTGGCGGGGGGGGTGACCCCGAACACCGGGGAGCTGTTTTTT. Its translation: CASSLAGGVTPNTGELFF. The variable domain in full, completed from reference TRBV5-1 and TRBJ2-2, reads KAGVTQTPRYLIKTRGQQVTLSCSPISGHRSVSWYQQTPGQGLQFLFEYFSETQRNKGNFPGRFSGRQFSNSRSEMNVSTLELGDSALYLCASSLAGGVTPNTGELFFGEGSRLTVL.

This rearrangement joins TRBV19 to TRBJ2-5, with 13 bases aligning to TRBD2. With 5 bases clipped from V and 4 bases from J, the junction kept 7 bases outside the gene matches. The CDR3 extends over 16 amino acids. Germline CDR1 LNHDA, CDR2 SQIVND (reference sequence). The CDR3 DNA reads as TGTGCCAGTAGTGGCCGACTAGCGGGAGGCTTAGAGACCCAGTACTTC. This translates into CASSGRLAGGLETQYF.

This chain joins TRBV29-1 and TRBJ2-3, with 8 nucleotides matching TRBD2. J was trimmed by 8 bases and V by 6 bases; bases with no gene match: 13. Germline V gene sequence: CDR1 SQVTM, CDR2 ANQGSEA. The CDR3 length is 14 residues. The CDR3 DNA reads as TGCAGCGTGTCCCTTAGCGGGGACGCTGGTACGCAGTATTTT. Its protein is CSVSLSGDAGTQYF.

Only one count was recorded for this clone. In nucleotides, the CDR3 is TGCAGCGTTGATGAGGGAGGTACAGAGACCCAGTACTTC. Residues: CSVDEGGTETQYF. The rearrangement uses TRBV29-1 and TRBJ2-5; D possibly corresponds to TRBD2 (6 bases). The germline CDR1 and CDR2 sequences are SQVTM and ANQGSEA. The CDR3 has 13 amino acids. Between the trimmed V and J ends, which lost 3 bases and 4 bases, there was a span of 12 bases.

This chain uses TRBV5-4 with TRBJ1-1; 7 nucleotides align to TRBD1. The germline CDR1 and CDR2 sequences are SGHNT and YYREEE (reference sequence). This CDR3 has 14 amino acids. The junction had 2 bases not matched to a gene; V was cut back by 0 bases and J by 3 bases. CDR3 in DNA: TGTGCCAGCAGCTTGGACAGGGGAGACACTGAAGCTTTCTTT. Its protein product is CASSLDRGDTEAFF.

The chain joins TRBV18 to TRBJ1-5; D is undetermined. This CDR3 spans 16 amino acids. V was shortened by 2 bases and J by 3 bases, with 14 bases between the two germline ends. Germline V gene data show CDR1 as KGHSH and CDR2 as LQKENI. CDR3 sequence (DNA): TGTGCCAGCTCACCAACTTCGGGTGTCGCCAATCAGCCCCAGCATTTT. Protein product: CASSPTSGVANQPQHF.

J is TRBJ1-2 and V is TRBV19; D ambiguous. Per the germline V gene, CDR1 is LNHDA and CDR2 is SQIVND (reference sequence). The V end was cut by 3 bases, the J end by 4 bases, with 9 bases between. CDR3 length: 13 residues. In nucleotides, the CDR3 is TGTGCCAGTAGTATCCCTCAGGTCTATGGCTACACCTTC. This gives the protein CASSIPQVYGYTF.

CDR3 in amino acids: CASSGPGQNTEAFF. In DNA form, the CDR3 reads TGTGCCAGCAGTGGACCGGGACAGAACACTGAAGCTTTCTTT. The V gene is TRBV28, the J gene TRBJ1-1, with D possibly matching TRBD1 (6 bases). The germline V gene encodes CDR1 MDHEN and CDR2 SYDVKM. The length of the CDR3 is 14 residues. Deletions cut 5 bases from V and 1 base from J, with 11 bases between.

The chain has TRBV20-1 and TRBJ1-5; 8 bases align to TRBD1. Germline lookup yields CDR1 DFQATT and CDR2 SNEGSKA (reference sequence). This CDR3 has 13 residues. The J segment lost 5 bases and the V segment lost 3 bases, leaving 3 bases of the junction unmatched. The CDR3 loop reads CSASSGGDQPQHF. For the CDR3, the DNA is TGCAGTGCTAGTTCAGGGGGCGATCAGCCCCAGCATTTT.